The sequence of this T cell receptor (beta chain) was determined in a study of high-grade serous ovarian cancer treatment subgroups. Study-level background: On average, just over 14,000 reads and under 9,000 unique TCR beta rearrangements were obtained per sample.

The tumor samples were collected prior to definitive surgery or chemotherapy. With respect to this clone: The antigen is not known.

Only in-frame clones appear in the TCRdb table, and some are missing; sequencing was by immunoSEQ multiplex PCR. The sample shows some 5,000 clones, around 84% of them seen only once. Whole-study results and caveats: Higher neoantigen levels went with greater TCR clonal relatedness. Tumors within one patient showed repertoire similarity of 0.11 to 0.79.

V was clipped by 0 bases and J by 3 bases; unmatched bases: 18. This CDR3 comprises 20 residues. Germline CDR1 SGDLS, CDR2 YYNGEE. Material: tumor tissue. This clonotype was sampled from a human donor with high-grade serous ovarian cancer. V usage is TRBV9 and J usage is TRBJ2-5; 9 bases align to TRBD1. In DNA, the CDR3 is TGTGCCAGCAGCGTAGGACCGGGACAGGGAAGGGCGGAGCGAGAAGAGACCCAGTACTTC. Residues: CASSVGPGQGRAEREETQYF.